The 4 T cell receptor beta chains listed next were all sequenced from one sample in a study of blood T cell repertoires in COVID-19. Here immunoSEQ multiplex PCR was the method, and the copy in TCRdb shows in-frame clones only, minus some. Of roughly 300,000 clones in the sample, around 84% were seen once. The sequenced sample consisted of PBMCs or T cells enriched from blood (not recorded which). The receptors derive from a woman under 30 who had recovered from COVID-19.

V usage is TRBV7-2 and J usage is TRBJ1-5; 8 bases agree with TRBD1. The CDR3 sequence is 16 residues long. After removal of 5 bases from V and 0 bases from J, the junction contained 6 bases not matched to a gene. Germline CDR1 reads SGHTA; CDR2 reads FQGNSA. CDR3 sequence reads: CASSLGQAHSNQPQHF. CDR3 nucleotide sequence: TGTGCCAGCAGCCTGGGACAGGCCCATAGCAATCAGCCCCAGCATTTT.

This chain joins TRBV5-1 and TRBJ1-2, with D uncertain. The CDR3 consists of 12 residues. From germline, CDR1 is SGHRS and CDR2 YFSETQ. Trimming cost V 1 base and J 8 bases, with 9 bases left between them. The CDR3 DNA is TGCGCCAGCAGCTTGATCGAGGGCGGCTACACCTTC. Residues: CASSLIEGGYTF.

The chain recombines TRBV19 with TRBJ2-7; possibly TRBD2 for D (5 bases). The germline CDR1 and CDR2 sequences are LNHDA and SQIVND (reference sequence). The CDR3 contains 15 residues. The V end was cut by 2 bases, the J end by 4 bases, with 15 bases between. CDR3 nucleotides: TGTGCCAGTAGTATATTGGACTCCCGTGAGTACGAGCAGTACTTC. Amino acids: CASSILDSREYEQYF. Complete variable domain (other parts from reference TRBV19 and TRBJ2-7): DGGITQSPKYLFRKEGQNVTLSCEQNLNHDAMYWYRQDPGQGLRLIYYSQIVNDFQKGDIAEGYSVSREKKESFPLTVTSAQKNPTAFYLCASSILDSREYEQYFGPGTRLTVT.

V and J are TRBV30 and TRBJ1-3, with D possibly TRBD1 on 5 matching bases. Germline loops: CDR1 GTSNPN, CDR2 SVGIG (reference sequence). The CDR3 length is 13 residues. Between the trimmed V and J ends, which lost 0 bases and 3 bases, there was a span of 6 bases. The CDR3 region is CAWSVGDGNTIYF. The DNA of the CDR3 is TGTGCCTGGAGTGTAGGGGATGGAAACACCATATATTTT.